A selection of T cell receptor beta chains follows, all from one sample in a study of blood T cell repertoires in COVID-19. The protocol was immunoSEQ multiplex PCR, while the TCRdb copy is restricted to in-frame clones and leaves out a portion. The profile covers roughly 130,000 clones, with over 75% appearing a single time and 16% taken by the ten largest. Input material: peripheral blood. These receptor sequences come from a man aged 60-69 years with active or convalescent COVID-19. CDR3s leave out the opening cysteine and the closing phenylalanine or tryptophan. Each record gives: J gene, D gene, V gene, CDR3 protein. A D gene is named only where the DNA matches it firmly.

>TRBJ1-2|.|TRBV6-1
ASSALRTATNYGYT
>TRBJ2-7|TRBD2|TRBV7-9
ASSLAGGPSYEQY
>TRBJ1-5|TRBD1|TRBV28
ASSLEYLTGGGQPQH
>TRBJ2-7|.|TRBV9
ASSPMPYRSYEQY
>TRBJ1-1|.|TRBV11-2
ASSLEGVGEAF
>TRBJ1-5|TRBD1|TRBV19
ASSSGTGRFSNQPQH
>TRBJ2-7|.|TRBV4-2
ASSQGGGVYDQY
>TRBJ2-1|.|TRBV6-5
ASSYSIQEQF
>TRBJ2-3|TRBD2|TRBV19
ASSYGGIAGATDTQY
>TRBJ1-1|.|TRBV7-2
ASSLIGGLAEAF
>TRBJ2-7|.|TRBV21-1
ASSLHSTGTYEQY
>TRBJ2-1|TRBD2|TRBV28
ASSLRLAGAIQF
>TRBJ2-2|TRBD2|TRBV5-4
ASSWEREVTGELF
>TRBJ1-1|.|TRBV28
ASSQGQTRGGAF
>TRBJ2-5|TRBD1|TRBV14
ASSLRTGGQETQY
>TRBJ2-4|.|TRBV7-2
ASAAGTQFVQY
>TRBJ2-1|.|TRBV12-3/TRBV12-4
ASSSSGLEQF
>TRBJ2-3|.|TRBV9
ASSVSHPGGDTQY
>TRBJ2-7|.|TRBV11-2
ASSLSDWRAAHEQY
>TRBJ1-2|TRBD1|TRBV18
ASSVDREGLGYT
>TRBJ1-5|TRBD1|TRBV6-2/TRBV6-3
ASSYGVPGQGSQPQH
>TRBJ2-1|.|TRBV28
ASSLYSGEAEGEQF
>TRBJ2-7|TRBD1|TRBV24-1
ATSDQTGSSYEQY
>TRBJ1-3|.|TRBV28
ASTRHSRSGNTIY
>TRBJ2-1|TRBD2|TRBV19
ASSIGGREGQF
>TRBJ2-1|.|TRBV4-1
ASSQSGGAEQF
>TRBJ2-1|TRBD2|TRBV28
ASSAHRGGEQF
>TRBJ2-7|TRBD2|TRBV18
ASSPGLANRYEQY
>TRBJ2-1|.|TRBV27
ASSPISSGLGNEQF
>TRBJ1-1|TRBD1|TRBV14
ASSQPKPHDRANTEAF
>TRBJ2-5|.|TRBV19
ASSKGLGKTQY
>TRBJ1-1|.|TRBV14
ASSQRGMKGERGPNTEAF
>TRBJ1-1|.|TRBV21-1
ASSKVGTGEVHTEAF
>TRBJ2-3|TRBD2|TRBV7-8
ASSLAVGGGTDTQY
>TRBJ1-5|.|TRBV18
ASSTGGDQPQH
>TRBJ2-5|TRBD1|TRBV12-3/TRBV12-4
ASSPDRDETQY
>TRBJ2-6|TRBD1|TRBV7-9
ASSPMTGTGGDGANVLT
>TRBJ2-1|.|TRBV19
ASSLTGYNEQF
>TRBJ2-7|.|TRBV6-2/TRBV6-3
ASSSPGGFGNYEQY
>TRBJ2-5|.|TRBV5-6
ASSPGGRGQETQY
>TRBJ2-1|.|TRBV11-2
ASSFQRADEQF
>TRBJ1-1|.|TRBV2
ASSEWRGTEAF
>TRBJ2-1|.|TRBV5-1
ASSPGDYNEQF
>TRBJ2-7|TRBD1|TRBV5-1
ASSLRTGEGEQY
>TRBJ1-2|.|TRBV2
ASSETAGVYDYGYT
>TRBJ1-6|TRBD1|TRBV19
ASGQVNSPLH
>TRBJ2-7|.|TRBV18
ASGAGSSYEQY
>TRBJ2-4|.|TRBV7-6
ASSLDDPSGTKNIQY
>TRBJ2-2|.|TRBV4-3
ASSQDRVGASNTGELF